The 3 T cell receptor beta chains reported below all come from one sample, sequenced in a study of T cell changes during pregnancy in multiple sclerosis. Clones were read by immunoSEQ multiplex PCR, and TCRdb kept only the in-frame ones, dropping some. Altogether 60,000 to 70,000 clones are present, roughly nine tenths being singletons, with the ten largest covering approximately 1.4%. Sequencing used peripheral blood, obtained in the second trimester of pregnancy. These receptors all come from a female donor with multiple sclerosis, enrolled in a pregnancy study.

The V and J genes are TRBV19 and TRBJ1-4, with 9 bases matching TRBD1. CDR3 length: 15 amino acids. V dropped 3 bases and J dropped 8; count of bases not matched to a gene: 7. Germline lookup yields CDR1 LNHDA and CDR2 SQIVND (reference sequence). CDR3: CASSMGQGGGEKLFF. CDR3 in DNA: TGTGCCAGTAGTATGGGACAGGGAGGTGGCGAAAAACTGTTTTTT.

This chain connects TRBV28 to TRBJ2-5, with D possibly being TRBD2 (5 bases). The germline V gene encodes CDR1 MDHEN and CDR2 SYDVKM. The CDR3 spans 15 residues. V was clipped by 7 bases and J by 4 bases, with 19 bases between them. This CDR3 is CASTPILTRRETQYF. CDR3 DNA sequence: TGTGCCAGCACCCCTATACTCACTAGGCGAGAGACCCAGTACTTC.

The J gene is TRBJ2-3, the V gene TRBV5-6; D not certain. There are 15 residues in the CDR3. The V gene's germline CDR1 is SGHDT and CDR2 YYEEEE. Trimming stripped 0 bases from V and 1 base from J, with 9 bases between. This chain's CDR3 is CASSLAPSGTDTQYF. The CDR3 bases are TGTGCCAGCAGCTTGGCCCCGAGCGGCACAGATACGCAGTATTTT.